Listed below are T cell receptor beta chains from one sample, sequenced in a study of blood T cell repertoires in COVID-19. The data were produced by immunoSEQ multiplex PCR, yet TCRdb's version contains in-frame clones alone and is incomplete. The data hold about 140,000 clones, with about 79% observed a single time. The source material was PBMCs or T cells enriched from blood (not recorded which). The receptors shown here come from a woman aged 50 to 60 who had recovered from COVID-19. Both conserved end residues are part of each CDR3. A D gene is named only where the DNA matches it firmly. Clone size, where shown, is once, few, many, or a class for clones that have expanded.

clone size: few
V gene: TRBV25-1
D gene: .
J gene: TRBJ1-3
CDR3 protein: CASSEYDGGFGNTIYF
CDR3 DNA: TGTGCCAGCAGTGAATATGATGGGGGGTTTGGAAACACCATATATTTT

clone size: few
V gene: TRBV5-1
D gene: .
J gene: TRBJ2-3
CDR3 protein: CASSLGLDFTDTQYF
CDR3 DNA: TGCGCCAGCAGCTTGGGACTAGACTTCACAGATACGCAGTATTTT

clone size: .
V gene: TRBV5-1
D gene: .
J gene: TRBJ2-3
CDR3 protein: CASSEGNTDTQYF
CDR3 DNA: TGCGCCAGCAGCGAGGGTAACACAGATACGCAGTATTTT

clone size: .
V gene: TRBV10-3
D gene: .
J gene: TRBJ2-1
CDR3 protein: CAISEGSLGNEQFF
CDR3 DNA: TGTGCCATCAGTGAAGGTAGCCTTGGGAATGAGCAGTTCTTC

clone size: once
V gene: TRBV20-1
D gene: TRBD2
J gene: TRBJ2-5
CDR3 protein: CSASGLAGGQYF
CDR3 DNA: TGCAGTGCTAGTGGACTAGCGGGAGGCCAGTACTTC

clone size: once
V gene: TRBV18
D gene: .
J gene: TRBJ1-2
CDR3 protein: CASSNVGQLANYGYTF
CDR3 DNA: TGTGCCAGCTCAAACGTTGGACAGTTAGCTAACTATGGCTACACCTTC

clone size: .
V gene: TRBV7-9
D gene: .
J gene: TRBJ1-1
CDR3 protein: CASSPLGDTEAFF
CDR3 DNA: TGTGCCAGCAGTCCCTTAGGGGACACTGAAGCTTTCTTT

clone size: once
V gene: TRBV10-2
D gene: TRBD2
J gene: TRBJ2-3
CDR3 protein: CASMRTSGGTDTQYF
CDR3 DNA: TGCGCCAGCATGAGGACTAGCGGGGGGACAGATACGCAGTATTTT

clone size: .
V gene: TRBV20-1
D gene: .
J gene: TRBJ1-2
CDR3 protein: CSAKFGAGYTF
CDR3 DNA: TGCAGTGCTAAATTTGGGGCTGGCTACACCTTC

clone size: few
V gene: TRBV28
D gene: .
J gene: TRBJ1-1
CDR3 protein: CASSLNLFGEEAMNTEAFF
CDR3 DNA: TGTGCCAGCAGTTTAAATCTCTTCGGGGAGGAGGCAATGAACACTGAAGCTTTCTTT

clone size: .
V gene: TRBV12-3/TRBV12-4
D gene: .
J gene: TRBJ2-4
CDR3 protein: CASSLSVENIQYF
CDR3 DNA: TGTGCCAGCAGTTTATCGGTCGAAAACATTCAGTACTTC

clone size: .
V gene: TRBV5-1
D gene: TRBD1
J gene: TRBJ2-7
CDR3 protein: CASSLGTVEQYF
CDR3 DNA: TGCGCCAGCAGCCTTGGGACAGTTGAGCAGTACTTC

clone size: once
V gene: TRBV30
D gene: TRBD1
J gene: TRBJ1-3
CDR3 protein: CAWSSTGGRNTIYF
CDR3 DNA: TGTGCCTGGAGTTCCACAGGGGGACGAAACACCATATATTTT

clone size: .
V gene: TRBV28
D gene: TRBD2
J gene: TRBJ2-3
CDR3 protein: CASSTKREGTDTQYF
CDR3 DNA: TGTGCCAGCAGCACCAAGCGGGAAGGTACAGATACGCAGTATTTT

clone size: .
V gene: TRBV9
D gene: .
J gene: TRBJ1-2
CDR3 protein: CASTPRAGFGGYTF
CDR3 DNA: TGTGCCAGCACCCCGAGGGCAGGTTTCGGTGGCTACACCTTC

clone size: few
V gene: TRBV24-1
D gene: TRBD1
J gene: TRBJ1-4
CDR3 protein: CATSDQTGDPANEKLFF
CDR3 DNA: TGTGCCACCAGTGACCAGACAGGGGATCCGGCTAATGAAAAACTGTTTTTT

clone size: .
V gene: TRBV10-2
D gene: .
J gene: TRBJ1-3
CDR3 protein: CASSESFGSSGNTIYF
CDR3 DNA: TGCGCCAGCAGTGAGTCATTTGGCAGCTCTGGAAACACCATATATTTT

clone size: once
V gene: TRBV9
D gene: TRBD1
J gene: TRBJ1-6
CDR3 protein: CASSATGTGGNSPLHF
CDR3 DNA: TGTGCCAGCAGCGCAACAGGGACAGGGGGCAATTCACCCCTCCACTTT

clone size: .
V gene: TRBV10-1
D gene: .
J gene: TRBJ1-1
CDR3 protein: CASSPALNTEAFF
CDR3 DNA: TGCGCCAGCAGTCCCGCGCTGAACACTGAAGCTTTCTTT

clone size: few
V gene: TRBV7-2
D gene: .
J gene: TRBJ2-1
CDR3 protein: CASSLLFSDEQFF
CDR3 DNA: TGTGCCAGCAGCTTATTGTTCAGTGATGAGCAGTTCTTC

clone size: .
V gene: TRBV6-5
D gene: .
J gene: TRBJ1-1
CDR3 protein: CASSYDGRITFF
CDR3 DNA: TGTGCCAGCAGTTACGATGGCCGTATAACTTTCTTT

clone size: .
V gene: TRBV5-1
D gene: .
J gene: TRBJ1-1
CDR3 protein: CASSSGRGGMNTEAFF
CDR3 DNA: TGCGCCAGCAGCTCGGGCCGGGGAGGCATGAACACTGAAGCTTTCTTT

clone size: .
V gene: TRBV7-8
D gene: .
J gene: TRBJ2-3
CDR3 protein: CASSLGGEIDTQYF
CDR3 DNA: TGTGCCAGCAGCTTAGGCGGGGAAATAGATACGCAGTATTTT

clone size: .
V gene: TRBV11-2
D gene: TRBD1
J gene: TRBJ2-3
CDR3 protein: CASSLVSGTGKNTQYF
CDR3 DNA: TGTGCCAGCAGCTTAGTATCCGGGACAGGGAAAAATACGCAGTATTTT

clone size: few
V gene: TRBV10-2
D gene: .
J gene: TRBJ1-4
CDR3 protein: CASRVSNQEKLFF
CDR3 DNA: TGCGCCAGCAGGGTATCCAATCAGGAAAAACTGTTTTTT

clone size: .
V gene: TRBV7-6
D gene: TRBD2
J gene: TRBJ2-1
CDR3 protein: CASSKRLAVNEQFF
CDR3 DNA: TGTGCCAGCAGCAAACGACTAGCGGTCAATGAGCAGTTCTTC

clone size: .
V gene: TRBV14
D gene: .
J gene: TRBJ1-2
CDR3 protein: CASSQDEGLYGYTF
CDR3 DNA: TGTGCCAGCAGCCAAGATGAGGGCCTCTATGGCTACACCTTC

clone size: once
V gene: TRBV27
D gene: TRBD1
J gene: TRBJ1-5
CDR3 protein: CASRGTVYSNQPQHF
CDR3 DNA: TGTGCCAGCAGGGGGACAGTGTATAGCAATCAGCCCCAGCATTTT

clone size: .
V gene: TRBV6-5
D gene: .
J gene: TRBJ1-1
CDR3 protein: CASSSFQRAHTEAFF
CDR3 DNA: TGTGCCAGCAGCTCATTCCAGAGGGCACACACTGAAGCTTTCTTT

clone size: .
V gene: TRBV28
D gene: .
J gene: TRBJ2-3
CDR3 protein: CASSSPRAYTQYF
CDR3 DNA: TGTGCCAGCAGTTCCCCCAGGGCGTATACGCAGTATTTT

clone size: .
V gene: TRBV3-1/TRBV3-2
D gene: TRBD1
J gene: TRBJ1-6
CDR3 protein: CASSLRDSNSPLHF
CDR3 DNA: TGTGCCAGCAGCCTCCGGGACAGTAATTCACCCCTCCACTTT

clone size: .
V gene: TRBV10-3
D gene: .
J gene: TRBJ1-1
CDR3 protein: CAIQGGGTEAFF
CDR3 DNA: TGTGCCATCCAGGGAGGGGGCACTGAAGCTTTCTTT

clone size: .
V gene: TRBV12-3/TRBV12-4
D gene: .
J gene: TRBJ1-5
CDR3 protein: CATGAEGNQPQHF
CDR3 DNA: TGTGCCACAGGGGCTGAGGGCAATCAGCCCCAGCATTTT

clone size: .
V gene: TRBV2
D gene: TRBD1
J gene: TRBJ1-1
CDR3 protein: CASSDDRAFRAFF
CDR3 DNA: TGTGCCAGCAGCGACGACAGGGCCTTCAGAGCTTTCTTT

clone size: .
V gene: TRBV18
D gene: TRBD2
J gene: TRBJ2-7
CDR3 protein: CASSPRRVAGIYEQYF
CDR3 DNA: TGTGCCAGCTCACCACGGCGGGTAGCGGGGATTTACGAGCAGTACTTC

clone size: .
V gene: TRBV29-1
D gene: .
J gene: TRBJ1-3
CDR3 protein: CSVEDGGQSTGNTIYF
CDR3 DNA: TGCAGCGTTGAAGATGGAGGACAGTCAACTGGAAACACCATATATTTT

clone size: .
V gene: TRBV6-5
D gene: .
J gene: TRBJ1-4
CDR3 protein: CASSRQRGSNEKLFF
CDR3 DNA: TGTGCCAGCAGTAGACAGCGGGGGTCTAATGAAAAACTGTTTTTT